This TCR beta chain is from a study of T cell repertoires in cytomegalovirus infection. This CDR3 comprises 16 residues. V lost 1 base and J 0 bases, leaving 12 bases between the germline ends. The V gene's germline CDR1 is MGHDK and CDR2 SYGVNS. TCRdb passed the reads through MiXCR, listing each CDR3 protein once. The sample lists around 310,000 distinct CDR3 sequences; roughly 17% were seen once. This clonotype was seen many times. This TCR was recovered from a human donor in good health (CMV status not recorded). Some clones in this sample may be carry-over from other donors' samples. Sequencing input: PBMCs. The genes are TRBV25-1 and TRBJ2-5, with D hard to call. As DNA, the CDR3 is TGTGCCAGCAGTGAATTAGGTGGCAGTCACCAAGAGACCCAGTACTTC. Translated: CASSELGGSHQETQYF.